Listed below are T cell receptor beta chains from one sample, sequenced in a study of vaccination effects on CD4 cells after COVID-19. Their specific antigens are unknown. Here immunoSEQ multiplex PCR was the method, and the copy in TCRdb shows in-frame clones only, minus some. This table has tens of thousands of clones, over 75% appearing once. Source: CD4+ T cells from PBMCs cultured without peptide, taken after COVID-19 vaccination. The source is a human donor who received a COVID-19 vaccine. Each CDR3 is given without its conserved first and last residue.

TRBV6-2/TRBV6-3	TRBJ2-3	ASSYGPGPYTQY
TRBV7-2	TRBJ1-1	ASSPQVVNTEAF
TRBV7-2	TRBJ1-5	ASSSYSNQPQH
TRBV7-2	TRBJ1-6	ASSLDRMNNSPLH
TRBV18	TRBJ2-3	ASSPTDSGSTDTQY
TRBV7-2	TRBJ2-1	ASSVGLSYNEQF
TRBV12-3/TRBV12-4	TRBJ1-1	ASRRGPNTEAF
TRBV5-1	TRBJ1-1	ASSLFQGGTEAF
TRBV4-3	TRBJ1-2	ASSQASQDNYGYT
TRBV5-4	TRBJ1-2	ASSSTGATYGYT
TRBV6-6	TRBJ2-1	ASSLLATSRNEQF
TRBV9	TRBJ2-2	ASSVEGGLAGALNTGELF
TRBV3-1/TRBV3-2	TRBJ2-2	ASSPRWLGELF
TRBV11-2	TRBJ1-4	ASTGTGYLFRANEKLF
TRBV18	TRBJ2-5	ASSPDRMETQY
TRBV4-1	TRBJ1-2	ASSQDISQNYGYT